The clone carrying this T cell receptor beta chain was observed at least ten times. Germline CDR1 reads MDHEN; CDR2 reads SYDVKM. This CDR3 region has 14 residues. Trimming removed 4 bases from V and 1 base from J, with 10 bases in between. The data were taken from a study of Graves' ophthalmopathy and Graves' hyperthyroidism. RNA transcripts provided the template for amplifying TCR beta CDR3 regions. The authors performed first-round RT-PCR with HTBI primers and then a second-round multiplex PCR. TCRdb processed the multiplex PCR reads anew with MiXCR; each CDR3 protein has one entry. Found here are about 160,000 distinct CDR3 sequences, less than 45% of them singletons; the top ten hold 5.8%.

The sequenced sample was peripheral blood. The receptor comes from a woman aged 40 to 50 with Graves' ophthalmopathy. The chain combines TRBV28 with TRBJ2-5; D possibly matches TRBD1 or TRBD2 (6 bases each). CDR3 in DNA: TGTGCCAGCAGTTCGGGGGCAACCCAAGAGACCCAGTACTTC. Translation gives CASSSGATQETQYF.